This TCR beta chain was sequenced in a study of CD8 T cells in ankylosing spondylitis. This clonotype has only a few counts. Antigen unknown. One entry per CDR3 protein, called by TCRdb with MiXCR from the 5' RACE reads. This table holds roughly 230,000 distinct CDR3 sequences, over 7% found once. Whole-study findings and limits: Matched synovial fluid from ankylosing spondylitis patients was reported to be enriched for disease-linked clones. In the blood and synovial fluid of reactive arthritis, some motif variants had been previously reported.

The sequence came from a female donor with ankylosing spondylitis or in good health (not recorded which). Sequencing was carried out using blood, either unsorted or a sorted T cell fraction (not recorded which).

The CDR3 spells CASSLELTNSYEQYF. CDR3 sequence (DNA): TGTGCCAGCAGCTTAGAACTTACCAACTCCTACGAGCAGTACTTC. The chain has TRBV7-2 and TRBJ2-7; D gene unclear. V lost 1 base, J lost 0 bases, and 10 bases lay in between. CDR3 length: 15 amino acids. The germline CDR1 and CDR2 sequences are SGHTA and FQGNSA.